This T cell receptor beta chain was recorded in a study of metastatic and nonmetastatic thyroid tumors. TCRdb reprocessed the PCR reads using MiXCR. The sample gives about 82,000 clones, approximately 12% of which show up once; 7% to 9% is in the top ten. The CDR3 is 15 amino acids. Losses at the gene ends were 1 base for V and 8 bases for J; bases not matched to a gene: 7. Germline CDR1 reads SGHRS; CDR2 reads YFSETQ. Ahead of thyroid surgery, no patient had received treatment of any kind. Sequencing used tumor tissue. The V call is TRBV5-1, the J call TRBJ2-3; 10 bases agree with TRBD2. The clonotype originates from a female donor with papillary thyroid cancer or a benign thyroid nodule (not recorded which). Some clones in this sample may be carry-over from other donors' samples. In nucleotides, the CDR3 is TGCGCCAGCAGCTTGTCAGGGACTAGCGAGGTTACGCAGTATTTT. It is translated as CASSLSGTSEVTQYF.